A single sample is the source of the 27 T cell receptor beta chains below, sequenced in a study of T cell responses to AZD1222 COVID-19 vaccine. Here immunoSEQ multiplex PCR was the method, and the copy in TCRdb shows in-frame clones only, minus some. The sample records around 140,000 clones, roughly 92% being singletons. Sequencing used peripheral blood, obtained on day 0 of AZD1222 vaccination. All receptors come from an adult in good health.

The gene calls are TRBV19 and TRBJ1-6, with 7 bases lining up with TRBD1. The CDR3 spans 14 residues. CDR1 LNHDA and CDR2 SQIVND come from the germline V gene (reference sequence). V shed 3 bases and J 9 bases; nucleotides not matched to a gene: 5. This CDR3 reads CASSIDRDGSPLHF. The DNA for the CDR3 is TGTGCCAGTAGTATCGACAGGGATGGTTCACCCCTCCACTTT.

V usage is TRBV15 and J usage is TRBJ2-7; D is tentatively TRBD1 or TRBD2 (5 bases each). The germline gives CDR1 LNHNV, CDR2 YYDKDF (reference sequence). V was cut by 0 bases and J by 2 bases, with 11 bases left in between. This CDR3 spans 15 amino acids. The CDR3 region has the DNA TGTGCCACCAGCAGAGATCTGGGACCGACCTACGAGCAGTACTTC. This encodes CATSRDLGPTYEQYF.

In this sample, this clone turned up once. The genes are TRBV27 and TRBJ2-2; no reliable D call. With 2 bases removed from V and 4 bases from J, the gap between germline ends came to 14 bases. CDR1 and CDR2 from the germline V gene are MNHEY and SMNVEV (reference sequence). The CDR3 has 16 residues. The CDR3 DNA follows: TGTGCCAGCAGTTTAGGGATCGGTCTTGCCACCGGGGAGCTGTTTTTT. Encoded protein: CASSLGIGLATGELFF.

This clone was counted once. The chain carries TRBV6-5 and TRBJ2-5, with D possibly being TRBD1 (5 bases). The germline gives CDR1 MNHEY, CDR2 SVGAGI. The CDR3 runs to 14 residues. Trimming stripped 6 bases from V and 3 bases from J, with 14 bases between. CDR3 in DNA: TGTGCCAGCAGCTTACGGAGCAGGGAAGAGACCCAGTACTTC. This translates into CASSLRSREETQYF.

The gene calls are TRBV28 and TRBJ1-1; D is unresolved. The CDR3 totals 10 residues. Trimming removed 6 bases at V and 7 bases at J, with 6 bases between. Germline CDR1 MDHEN, CDR2 SYDVKM. The CDR3 is CASSRREAFF. The DNA of the CDR3 is TGTGCCAGCAGCCGCCGTGAAGCTTTCTTT.

This chain links TRBV12-3 or TRBV12-4 with TRBJ1-2; 8 nucleotides line up with TRBD1. Germline trimming cut 5 bases from V and 4 bases from J; bases unmatched to any gene: 0. The CDR3 runs to 12 residues. CDR3 protein: CASSDRGYGYTF. The CDR3 bases are TGTGCCAGCAGTGACAGGGGCTATGGCTACACCTTC.

The chain links TRBV6-5 to TRBJ2-7, with no clear D. This CDR3 is built from 13 residues. The germline V and J ends were trimmed by 5 bases and 5 bases, with 13 bases remaining between them. Germline V CDR1 and CDR2: MNHEY, SVGAGI. CDR3 region: CASSPVAYDEQYF. DNA for the CDR3: TGTGCCAGCAGTCCGGTAGCCTACGACGAGCAGTACTTC.

In its sample, this clone was seen once. The rearrangement links TRBV29-1 to TRBJ2-7; D is unresolved. The length of the CDR3 is 14 residues. V was cut by 4 bases and J by 3 bases, with 16 bases left in between. Germline-derived CDR1 and CDR2 are SQVTM and ANQGSEA. The CDR3 coding sequence is TGCAGCGTTGGGCCAAGGGCTGGTCTCTACGAGCAGTACTTC. Translated: CSVGPRAGLYEQYF.

The rearrangement uses TRBV19 and TRBJ1-2; the D is unclear. This CDR3 is 13 amino acids long. Trimming took 3 bases from V and 2 from J, leaving 7 bases between them. In germline, CDR1 is LNHDA, CDR2 SQIVND (reference sequence). This CDR3 reads CASSIARNYGYTF. In DNA, the CDR3 is TGTGCCAGTAGTATTGCAAGAAACTATGGCTACACCTTC.

This chain uses TRBV25-1 with TRBJ2-2; TRBD2 agrees at 8 bases. The CDR3 loop spans 16 amino acids. The germline V gene encodes CDR1 MGHDK and CDR2 SYGVNS. J gave up 5 bases and V 1 base, and 6 bases lay outside the gene matches. CDR3 protein: CASSESSGRGTGELFF. In nucleotides, the CDR3 is TGTGCCAGCAGTGAATCAAGCGGGAGAGGAACCGGGGAGCTGTTTTTT.

This clone was detected once. The chain joins TRBV29-1 to TRBJ2-2; 9 bases fit TRBD2. Germline V gives CDR1 SQVTM, CDR2 ANQGSEA. The length of the CDR3 is 15 residues. J lost 4 bases, V lost 6 bases, and 9 bases had no gene match. The CDR3 here is CSVRGAGGITGELFF. The DNA of the CDR3 is TGCAGCGTAAGGGGAGCGGGGGGAATCACCGGGGAGCTGTTTTTT.

The chain is built from TRBV15 and TRBJ1-1; D possibly corresponds to TRBD1 (6 bases). The CDR3 loop spans 17 amino acids. Per germline, CDR1 LNHNV and CDR2 YYDKDF (reference sequence). V was trimmed by 0 bases and J by 11 bases, leaving 25 bases between them. CDR3: CATSRDGWGPSTFDAFF. The DNA for the CDR3 is TGTGCCACCAGCAGAGATGGGTGGGGGCCATCTACTTTTGATGCTTTCTTT.

The rearrangement links TRBV2 to TRBJ2-1, with D perhaps TRBD1 (6 bases). V was clipped by 4 bases and J by 7 bases, with 11 bases between them. Germline CDR1 reads SNHLY; CDR2 reads FYNNEI. This CDR3 is built from 13 residues. Here the CDR3 DNA reads TGTGCCAGCAGTGCCAACAGGGATAATGAGCAGTTCTTC. Translation gives CASSANRDNEQFF.

V gene TRBV5-8 combines with J gene TRBJ1-5; D is unresolved. V was trimmed by 3 bases and J by 0 bases, leaving 7 bases between them. The CDR3 has 14 amino acids. Germline V CDR1 and CDR2: SGHTS, YDEGEE. The CDR3 bases are TGTGCCAGCAGCTCTCCTTATAGCAATCAGCCCCAGCATTTT. Translation: CASSSPYSNQPQHF.

The chain has TRBV3-1 (or the pseudogene TRBV3-2) and TRBJ2-7, with 7 bases that match TRBD2. This CDR3 comprises 12 residues. With V trimmed by 1 base and J by 8 bases, 2 bases remained unmatched. CDR1 and CDR2 (germline): LGHDT, YNNKEL (reference sequence). The CDR3 loop reads CASSQVSGKQYF. The CDR3 DNA is TGTGCCAGCAGCCAAGTGAGCGGGAAGCAGTACTTC.

This clone was observed a single time. This chain joins TRBV9 and TRBJ2-7; the D gene could be TRBD1 or TRBD2 (6 bases each). Trimming stripped 2 bases from V and 6 bases from J, with 12 bases between. CDR1 is SGDLS, CDR2 YYNGEE, per germline. There are 13 residues in the CDR3. The DNA of the CDR3 is TGTGCCAGCAGCGTGACGGGGGCCGGCGAGCAGTACTTC. This sequence encodes CASSVTGAGEQYF.

V is TRBV5-6 and J is TRBJ1-2; D gene unclear. The V gene lost 1 base and the J gene lost 4 bases, with 14 bases spanning the gap. From germline, CDR1 is SGHDT and CDR2 YYEEEE. The CDR3 covers 15 residues. CDR3 residues: CASSLSLDWGYGYTF. The CDR3 bases are TGTGCCAGCAGCTTGAGCTTAGACTGGGGCTATGGCTACACCTTC.

The genes are TRBV6-5 and TRBJ2-1; D gene uncertain. The CDR3 runs to 14 residues. Germline CDR1 reads MNHEY; CDR2 reads SVGAGI. Trimming took 3 bases from V and 3 from J, leaving 9 bases between them. The CDR3 loop reads CASSYRSLYNEQFF. Here the CDR3 DNA reads TGTGCCAGCAGTTATAGAAGCCTCTACAATGAGCAGTTCTTC.

The chain has TRBV5-1 and TRBJ1-5, with D perhaps matching TRBD1 (5 bases). The V gene's germline CDR1 is SGHRS and CDR2 YFSETQ. V lost 0 bases and J 4 bases, leaving 8 bases between the germline ends. This CDR3 spans 14 amino acids. The CDR3 is CASSLDGGNQPQHF. The CDR3 DNA is TGCGCCAGCAGCTTGGATGGGGGTAATCAGCCCCAGCATTTT.

CDR3 sequence: CAWGTGTNQPQHF. CDR3 nucleotide sequence: TGTGCCTGGGGAACGGGGACCAATCAGCCCCAGCATTTT. This chain links TRBV30 with TRBJ1-5, with D perhaps matching TRBD1 (5 bases). Deletions cut 5 bases from V and 3 bases from J, with 11 bases between. Germline lookup yields CDR1 GTSNPN and CDR2 SVGIG (reference sequence). The CDR3 sequence is 13 residues long.

This clone has just one count. The rearrangement joins TRBV5-1 to TRBJ1-2; D might be TRBD1 (5 bases). With 1 base removed from V and 3 bases from J, the gap between germline ends came to 16 bases. CDR1 and CDR2 from the germline V gene are SGHRS and YFSETQ. The CDR3 totals 16 residues. The CDR3 loop is CASSLTPWGGHYGYTF. The CDR3 DNA reads TGCGCCAGCAGCTTGACCCCCTGGGGGGGACACTATGGCTACACCTTC.

Only a few counts were recorded for this clone. The gene calls are TRBV10-1 and TRBJ1-2, with TRBD1 matching over 8 bases. The CDR3 has 11 residues. Germline V gene data show CDR1 as WNHNN and CDR2 as SYGVQD (reference sequence). V trimming: 9 bases; J trimming: 3 bases; junction bases outside the gene matches: 0. The CDR3 reads CARTGDYGYTF. DNA of the CDR3: TGCGCCAGGACAGGGGACTATGGCTACACCTTC.

This chain joins TRBV5-1 and TRBJ2-6; tentatively, D is TRBD1 or TRBD2 (5 bases each). From germline, CDR1 is SGHRS and CDR2 YFSETQ. The V gene lost 5 bases and the J gene lost 2 bases, with 17 bases spanning the gap. This CDR3 has 17 residues. The DNA for the CDR3 is TGCGCCAGCAGGCCCGCGCAGGGAGAAGCTGGGGCCAACGTCCTGACTTTC. Amino acid sequence: CASRPAQGEAGANVLTF.

V and J are TRBV5-6 and TRBJ1-2, with 7 bases lining up with TRBD1. Germline V gene sequence: CDR1 SGHDT, CDR2 YYEEEE. This CDR3 has 14 amino acids. The ends lost 0 bases at V and 2 bases at J; junction bases unmatched: 1. The CDR3 sequence: CASSLVGQNYGYTF. The CDR3 coding sequence is TGTGCCAGCAGCTTGGTGGGACAGAACTATGGCTACACCTTC.

The chain combines TRBV11-2 with TRBJ2-3; 8 nucleotides agree with TRBD2. The germline gives CDR1 SGHAT, CDR2 FQNNGV. The CDR3 has 15 amino acids. V dropped 5 bases and J dropped 3; count of bases not matched to a gene: 7. The CDR3 DNA is TGTGCCAGCAGCGGAGCGGGGGACGGTACAGATACGCAGTATTTT. Encoded protein: CASSGAGDGTDTQYF.

This chain uses TRBV5-6 with TRBJ1-2, with 7 bases that match TRBD1. The CDR3 is 13 amino acids. Germline V gene data show CDR1 as SGHDT and CDR2 as YYEEEE. V dropped 2 bases and J dropped 3; count of bases not matched to a gene: 1. Here the CDR3 reads CASSFGTDYGYTF. The CDR3 DNA reads TGTGCCAGCAGCTTTGGGACAGACTATGGCTACACCTTC. Full variable domain (remainder filled in from reference TRBV5-6 and TRBJ1-2): DAGVTQSPTHLIKTRGQQVTLRCSPKSGHDTVSWYQQALGQGPQFIFQYYEEEERQRGNFPDRFSGHQFPNYSSELNVNALLLGDSALYLCASSFGTDYGYTFGSGTRLTVV.

This chain links TRBV30 with TRBJ2-7; D not certain. CDR1 is GTSNPN, CDR2 SVGIG, per germline (reference sequence). The CDR3 totals 11 residues. V was cut by 0 bases and J by 6 bases, with 6 bases left in between. CDR3 sequence (DNA): TGTGCCTGGAGTGTACGGAGCGAGCAGTACTTC. Its translation: CAWSVRSEQYF.